This TCR beta chain was found in a study of blood T cells in healthy people across ages. To note about this clonotype: The antigen remains unidentified. A single base separates this from a much larger clone, so it may be a read error.

V lost 1 base to trimming and J lost 7 bases; unmatched junction nucleotides: 8. The CDR3 length is 14 residues. Germline values: CDR1 DFQATT, CDR2 SNEGSKA (reference sequence). Donation came from healthy Caucasian individuals in Russia who were aged about 6 to 95. Through a sample-barcoded 5' primer and a J-beta primer mix, a second PCR was run for roughly 6 to 11 cycles. From the 5' RACE reads, TCRdb called clonotypes with MiXCR, one entry per CDR3 protein. The sample consists of more than 1 million distinct CDR3 sequences, less than 50% of them appearing once. Whole-study findings and limits: PBMCs went unsorted, and a conclusive naive versus antigen-experienced comparison was therefore prevented.

The rearrangement uses TRBV20-1 and TRBJ2-7, with 9 bases matching TRBD2. Sample: blood. This TCR derives from a woman aged 60-75 years in good health. The CDR3 coding sequence is TGCAGTGCTAGAGGGCTAGCGGGATCGAGTGAGCAGTACTTC. It codes for CSARGLAGSSEQYF.